Sequencing of this T cell receptor (beta chain) was carried out in a study of blood T cell repertoires in COVID-19. The wider study: Sources were T cells, B-cell-depleted T cells, or PBMCs; the material itself was cDNA or gDNA.

Original processing notes: Reference gene primer amplification gave estimated nucleated cell counts. Profiled with immunoSEQ multiplex PCR; TCRdb holds only in-frame clones, not every one. V and J calls and clone size are given by that table; D and trimming were obtained from the DNA. The sample consists of 150,000 to 200,000 clones, 80% to 90% of them appearing once. This CDR3 region has 13 residues. V was trimmed by 7 bases and J by 0 bases, leaving 10 bases between them. Germline V gene data show CDR1 as MNHEY and CDR2 as SVGAGI. Sequenced material: peripheral blood. V and J are TRBV6-5 and TRBJ2-7; TRBD2 might be the D (5 bases). The TCR was taken from an elderly woman with acute or convalescent COVID-19. The CDR3 region has the DNA TGTGCCAGCAACGGGGTTGGCTCCTACGAGCAGTACTTC. Translating gives CASNGVGSYEQYF.